This T cell receptor beta chain was found in a study of cytomegalovirus exposure and HLA in healthy donors. Study-wide results and caveats: As a later analysis revealed, the rate of TCR association differed by HLA locus, with DRB1 most and HLA-C fewest.

Trimming left V 8 bases short and J 0 bases short, with 7 bases between. From germline, CDR1 is SNHLY and CDR2 FYNNEI. The CDR3 is 13 residues long. Primers: 60 Vbeta forward and 13 Jbeta reverse. The data were produced by immunoSEQ multiplex PCR, yet TCRdb's version contains in-frame clones alone and is incomplete. Its listing shows 130,000 to 150,000 clones. Comments on this clone: What it binds is not known.

The TCR originated in a male donor in good health and CMV-seronegative. The chain is built from TRBV2 and TRBJ1-4; possible D gene TRBD1, 5 bases. Source material: PBMCs. CDR3 DNA: TGTGCCAGCCAGGGCTCAACTAATGAAAAACTGTTTTTT. It specifies CASQGSTNEKLFF.